The rows below give T cell receptor beta chains drawn from one sample of a study of shared clonotypes between healthy human individuals. Using immunoSEQ multiplex PCR, the repertoire was profiled, and TCRdb retains in-frame clones only, with some absent. The table lists 2 million or so clones, approximately 95% of them singletons. Sequencing input: naive CD4+ T cells sorted from blood. The receptor source for this set is a young man in good health. Both conserved end residues are part of each CDR3. Fields, in order: J gene, CDR3 length, V gene, clone size, D gene, CDR3 DNA, CDR3 protein. A D gene is named only where the DNA matches it firmly. Part of the rows lack a size; the others show once, few, many or a class for expanded clones.

j_call: TRBJ2-3
cdr3_length: 17
v_call: TRBV5-1
clone_size: NA
d_call: TRBD2
cdr3_nt: TGCGCCAGCAGCTTGGCGGCGTCTAGCGGGCCCACAGATACGCAGTATTTT
cdr3_aa: CASSLAASSGPTDTQYF

j_call: TRBJ2-5
cdr3_length: 11
v_call: TRBV20-1
clone_size: NA
d_call: NA
cdr3_nt: TGCAGCCCCCTTTCAGAAGAGACCCAGTACTTC
cdr3_aa: CSPLSEETQYF

j_call: TRBJ2-3
cdr3_length: 13
v_call: TRBV6-6
clone_size: NA
d_call: NA
cdr3_nt: TGTGCCAGCAGTTTGGGAAATACAGATACGCAGTATTTT
cdr3_aa: CASSLGNTDTQYF

j_call: TRBJ1-4
cdr3_length: 10
v_call: TRBV30
clone_size: NA
d_call: NA
cdr3_nt: TGTGCCACCGAGAATGAAAAACTGTTTTTT
cdr3_aa: CATENEKLFF

j_call: TRBJ2-7
cdr3_length: 13
v_call: TRBV11-2
clone_size: NA
d_call: NA
cdr3_nt: TGTGCCAGCAGCCTCGGACCCCCCTACGAGCAGTACTTC
cdr3_aa: CASSLGPPYEQYF

j_call: TRBJ1-1
cdr3_length: 14
v_call: TRBV5-4
clone_size: NA
d_call: NA
cdr3_nt: TGTGCCAGCAGCTTGGAATTGGGTGTGCTGAAAGCTTTCTTT
cdr3_aa: CASSLELGVLKAFF

j_call: TRBJ2-2
cdr3_length: 14
v_call: TRBV25-1
clone_size: NA
d_call: NA
cdr3_nt: TGTGCCAGCAGTTTTAGGGAACGCACCGGGGAGCTGTTTTTT
cdr3_aa: CASSFRERTGELFF

j_call: TRBJ2-1
cdr3_length: 15
v_call: TRBV30
clone_size: NA
d_call: TRBD1
cdr3_nt: TGTGCCTGGCACCCCGGGACAGGAGCTTACAATGAGCAGTTCTTC
cdr3_aa: CAWHPGTGAYNEQFF

j_call: TRBJ1-2
cdr3_length: 15
v_call: TRBV5-4
clone_size: NA
d_call: TRBD1
cdr3_nt: TGTGCCAGCAGCCCAGGACAGGGGGCGCCATATGGCTACACCTTC
cdr3_aa: CASSPGQGAPYGYTF

j_call: TRBJ1-4
cdr3_length: 16
v_call: TRBV2
clone_size: NA
d_call: NA
cdr3_nt: TGTGCCAGCAGAGAGGCGGACGGACTCTTGACGGAAAAACTGTTTTTT
cdr3_aa: CASREADGLLTEKLFF

j_call: TRBJ1-5
cdr3_length: 11
v_call: TRBV25-1
clone_size: NA
d_call: NA
cdr3_nt: TGTGCCAGCGGAGAGGGGGGGCCCCAGCATTTT
cdr3_aa: CASGEGGPQHF

j_call: TRBJ2-7
cdr3_length: 16
v_call: TRBV2
clone_size: NA
d_call: NA
cdr3_nt: TGTGCCAGCAGTGAAGCGCTTGCGCAAGGCCCCTACGAGCAGTACTTC
cdr3_aa: CASSEALAQGPYEQYF

j_call: TRBJ2-5
cdr3_length: 15
v_call: TRBV6-5
clone_size: NA
d_call: NA
cdr3_nt: TGTGCCAGCAGTTACTCGATTCTGGTCCAAGAGACCCAGTACTTC
cdr3_aa: CASSYSILVQETQYF

j_call: TRBJ2-6
cdr3_length: 16
v_call: TRBV5-1
clone_size: NA
d_call: NA
cdr3_nt: TGCGCCAGCAGCGAGGATATGGGCTCTGGGGCCAACGTCCTGACTTTC
cdr3_aa: CASSEDMGSGANVLTF

j_call: TRBJ1-3
cdr3_length: 17
v_call: TRBV10-3
clone_size: NA
d_call: NA
cdr3_nt: TGTGCCATCAGTGATGGGAAGACCCCGGACTCTGGAAACACCATATATTTT
cdr3_aa: CAISDGKTPDSGNTIYF

j_call: TRBJ1-2
cdr3_length: 14
v_call: TRBV15
clone_size: NA
d_call: NA
cdr3_nt: TGTGCCACCAGCAGAGAATCGGTTCACTATGGCTACACCTTC
cdr3_aa: CATSRESVHYGYTF

j_call: TRBJ2-2
cdr3_length: 15
v_call: TRBV4-3
clone_size: NA
d_call: TRBD2
cdr3_nt: TGCGCCAGCAGCACGGGACTACCGAACACCGGGGAGCTGTTTTTT
cdr3_aa: CASSTGLPNTGELFF

j_call: TRBJ2-2
cdr3_length: 12
v_call: TRBV6-1
clone_size: NA
d_call: NA
cdr3_nt: TGTGCCAGCGCCTGGAACACCGGGGAGCTGTTTTTT
cdr3_aa: CASAWNTGELFF

j_call: TRBJ2-7
cdr3_length: 15
v_call: TRBV6-1
clone_size: NA
d_call: TRBD2
cdr3_nt: TGTGCCAGCAGTGACAGGGGACTAGCGGCTTACGAGCAGTACTTC
cdr3_aa: CASSDRGLAAYEQYF

j_call: TRBJ2-7
cdr3_length: 14
v_call: TRBV7-9
clone_size: NA
d_call: TRBD1
cdr3_nt: TGTGCCAGCAGCCACCGGGACAGTGATCCGGCGCAGTACTTC
cdr3_aa: CASSHRDSDPAQYF

j_call: TRBJ2-1
cdr3_length: 16
v_call: TRBV14
clone_size: NA
d_call: NA
cdr3_nt: TGTGCCAGCAGCCTGACAGCTAGGAGCTCCTACAATGAGCAGTTCTTC
cdr3_aa: CASSLTARSSYNEQFF

j_call: TRBJ2-5
cdr3_length: 13
v_call: TRBV7-2
clone_size: once
d_call: TRBD1
cdr3_nt: TGTGCCAGCAGCCCCCAGGGGGCAGGGACCCAGTACTTC
cdr3_aa: CASSPQGAGTQYF

j_call: TRBJ2-5
cdr3_length: 15
v_call: TRBV5-1
clone_size: NA
d_call: NA
cdr3_nt: TGCGCCAGCCACCCGGGACACAACTCGGCAGAGACCCAGTACTTC
cdr3_aa: CASHPGHNSAETQYF

j_call: TRBJ1-5
cdr3_length: 15
v_call: TRBV6-1
clone_size: NA
d_call: NA
cdr3_nt: TGTGCCAGCGGAGCAGGAATTGATAGCAATCAGCCCCAGCATTTT
cdr3_aa: CASGAGIDSNQPQHF

j_call: TRBJ1-2
cdr3_length: 14
v_call: TRBV2
clone_size: NA
d_call: NA
cdr3_nt: TGTGCCAGCAGTGAAGCGTCGGGGGCATATGGCTACACCTTC
cdr3_aa: CASSEASGAYGYTF

j_call: TRBJ2-5
cdr3_length: 16
v_call: TRBV5-1
clone_size: NA
d_call: TRBD1
cdr3_nt: TGCGCCAGCAGCCCCCGGGACAGGGGGCTTGGGGAGACCCAGTACTTC
cdr3_aa: CASSPRDRGLGETQYF

j_call: TRBJ1-3
cdr3_length: 14
v_call: TRBV19
clone_size: NA
d_call: NA
cdr3_nt: TGTGCCAGTAACCCACAGAAAACTGGAAACACCATATATTTT
cdr3_aa: CASNPQKTGNTIYF

j_call: TRBJ2-7
cdr3_length: 15
v_call: TRBV10-3
clone_size: NA
d_call: NA
cdr3_nt: TGTGCCATCAGTGAGTCGGGTAGGCCCTCCTACGAGCAGTACTTC
cdr3_aa: CAISESGRPSYEQYF

j_call: TRBJ2-3
cdr3_length: 12
v_call: TRBV9
clone_size: NA
d_call: NA
cdr3_nt: TGTGCCAGCAGCGTAGAACAGGGTACGCAGTATTTT
cdr3_aa: CASSVEQGTQYF

j_call: TRBJ2-7
cdr3_length: 13
v_call: TRBV7-2
clone_size: NA
d_call: TRBD1
cdr3_nt: TGTGCCAGCAAAGGGGGCTCACGGCGCGAGCAGTACTTC
cdr3_aa: CASKGGSRREQYF

j_call: TRBJ1-5
cdr3_length: 14
v_call: TRBV15
clone_size: NA
d_call: NA
cdr3_nt: TGTGCCACCGGACAGTTCTATAGCAATCAGCCCCAGCATTTT
cdr3_aa: CATGQFYSNQPQHF

j_call: TRBJ2-3
cdr3_length: 13
v_call: TRBV18
clone_size: NA
d_call: NA
cdr3_nt: TGTGCCAGCTCACCGACCGAACAAGTTACGCAGTATTTT
cdr3_aa: CASSPTEQVTQYF

j_call: TRBJ2-7
cdr3_length: 15
v_call: TRBV5-1
clone_size: NA
d_call: TRBD1
cdr3_nt: TGCGCCAGCAGCGAAAGGACAGGGGGGACTTACGAGCAGTACTTC
cdr3_aa: CASSERTGGTYEQYF

j_call: TRBJ1-2
cdr3_length: 12
v_call: TRBV6-1
clone_size: NA
d_call: NA
cdr3_nt: TGTGCCAGCAGCCAGGGACATTATGGCTACACCTTC
cdr3_aa: CASSQGHYGYTF

j_call: TRBJ2-7
cdr3_length: 17
v_call: TRBV5-4
clone_size: NA
d_call: NA
cdr3_nt: TGTGCCAGCAGCTTGGACGGTCGGCAGGCGAAATCGGATGAGCAGTACTTC
cdr3_aa: CASSLDGRQAKSDEQYF

j_call: TRBJ2-7
cdr3_length: 14
v_call: TRBV5-1
clone_size: NA
d_call: TRBD1
cdr3_nt: TGCGCCAGCAGCCACGGACAGGGGGCCTACGAGCAGTACTTC
cdr3_aa: CASSHGQGAYEQYF

j_call: TRBJ1-1
cdr3_length: 15
v_call: TRBV21-1
clone_size: NA
d_call: NA
cdr3_nt: TGTGCCAGCAGGAGAGGGGACAGGGCGAACACTGAAGCTTTCTTT
cdr3_aa: CASRRGDRANTEAFF

j_call: TRBJ2-3
cdr3_length: 16
v_call: TRBV7-9
clone_size: NA
d_call: TRBD1
cdr3_nt: TGTGCCAGCAGCCCTGGGACAGGGATAGTCCCAGATACGCAGTATTTT
cdr3_aa: CASSPGTGIVPDTQYF

j_call: TRBJ2-5
cdr3_length: 18
v_call: TRBV7-9
clone_size: NA
d_call: NA
cdr3_nt: TGTGCCAGCAGCTTTAGAGGGACGGCCTTGAGAGTCCAAGAGACCCAGTACTTC
cdr3_aa: CASSFRGTALRVQETQYF

j_call: TRBJ1-2
cdr3_length: 14
v_call: TRBV25-1
clone_size: NA
d_call: NA
cdr3_nt: TGTGCCAGCAGTGAATTGGACCGCAGGGCGGGCTACACCTTC
cdr3_aa: CASSELDRRAGYTF

j_call: TRBJ2-2
cdr3_length: 14
v_call: TRBV11-3
clone_size: NA
d_call: NA
cdr3_nt: TGTGCCAGCAGCTTAGTCGGGGCCACCGGGGAGCTGTTTTTT
cdr3_aa: CASSLVGATGELFF

j_call: TRBJ2-5
cdr3_length: 14
v_call: TRBV27
clone_size: NA
d_call: NA
cdr3_nt: TGTGCCAGCAGTTTAGGGTGGGGGGACGAGACCCAGTACTTC
cdr3_aa: CASSLGWGDETQYF

j_call: TRBJ1-2
cdr3_length: 17
v_call: TRBV10-3
clone_size: NA
d_call: NA
cdr3_nt: TGTGCCATCAGTGAGTCGGGCTCGGGACTCGAGGCGTATGGCTACACCTTC
cdr3_aa: CAISESGSGLEAYGYTF

j_call: TRBJ1-4
cdr3_length: 15
v_call: TRBV6-1
clone_size: NA
d_call: NA
cdr3_nt: TGTGCCAGCAGCCGGGGGTCGGGGAGTAATGAAAAACTGTTTTTT
cdr3_aa: CASSRGSGSNEKLFF

j_call: TRBJ1-2
cdr3_length: 13
v_call: TRBV30
clone_size: NA
d_call: NA
cdr3_nt: TGTGCCTGGAGTGTAAAAGGAGCGAATGGCTACACCTTC
cdr3_aa: CAWSVKGANGYTF

j_call: TRBJ1-6
cdr3_length: 12
v_call: TRBV19
clone_size: NA
d_call: NA
cdr3_nt: TGTGCCAGTAGCCAAGGGATCTCACCCCTCCACTTT
cdr3_aa: CASSQGISPLHF

j_call: TRBJ1-4
cdr3_length: 16
v_call: TRBV5-4
clone_size: NA
d_call: NA
cdr3_nt: TGTGCCAGCAGCTCTCGGGGGAGGGGAACTAATGAAAAACTGTTTTTT
cdr3_aa: CASSSRGRGTNEKLFF

j_call: TRBJ2-1
cdr3_length: 15
v_call: TRBV6-6
clone_size: NA
d_call: NA
cdr3_nt: TGTGCCAGCAGTTACTCGAGCCCGGGAGTTAGTGAGCAGTTCTTC
cdr3_aa: CASSYSSPGVSEQFF

j_call: TRBJ2-2
cdr3_length: 15
v_call: TRBV7-8
clone_size: NA
d_call: TRBD1
cdr3_nt: TGTGCCAGCAGCAAGTGGGACAGGGGCACCGGGGAGCTGTTTTTT
cdr3_aa: CASSKWDRGTGELFF